The following is a T cell receptor (beta chain) sequence with its context. Its antigen remains unknown. 60 Vbeta and 13 Jbeta primers were used in PCR. Only in-frame clones appear in the TCRdb table, and some are missing; sequencing was by immunoSEQ multiplex PCR. The sample includes 150,000 to 200,000 clones, approximately 70% of them seen just once. The sample belongs to a study of cytomegalovirus exposure and HLA in healthy donors. General observations from the study: Analyses of presence/absence relied on an assumption of roughly uniform sequencing depth across donors. Within a later analysis, the majority of CMV-associated TCR beta chains appeared HLA-restricted.

The CDR3 sequence is 20 residues long. This sequence was found in a man aged 18 to 29 in good health and CMV-seropositive. This sequence joins TRBV21-1 and TRBJ2-5; the D call TRBD2 from the table was never checked on the DNA. TRBV21-1 is designated a pseudogene. The sequenced material came from PBMCs. The CDR3 nucleotides read TGTGCCAGCAGCAAAGAGAAACTAGCGGGAGGCTCACCTCCCCAAGAGACCCAGTACTTC. Its protein product is CASSKEKLAGGSPPQETQYF.